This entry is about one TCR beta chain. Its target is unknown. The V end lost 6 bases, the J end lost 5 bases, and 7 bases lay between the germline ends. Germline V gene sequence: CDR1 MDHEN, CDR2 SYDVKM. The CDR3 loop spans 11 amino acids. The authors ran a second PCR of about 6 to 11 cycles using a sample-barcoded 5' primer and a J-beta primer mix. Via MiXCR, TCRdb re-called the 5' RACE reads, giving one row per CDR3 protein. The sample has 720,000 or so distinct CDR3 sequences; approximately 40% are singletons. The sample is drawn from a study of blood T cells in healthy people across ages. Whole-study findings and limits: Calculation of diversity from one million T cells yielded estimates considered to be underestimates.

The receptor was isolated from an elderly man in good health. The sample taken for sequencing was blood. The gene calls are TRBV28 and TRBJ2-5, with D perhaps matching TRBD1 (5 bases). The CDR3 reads CASRGVETQYF. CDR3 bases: TGTGCCAGCAGAGGGGTGGAGACCCAGTACTTC.